One sample yielded the 9 T cell receptor beta chains listed below, sequenced in a study of T-cell reconstitution after alpha-beta-depleted transplantation in children. Library preparation (for TCRbeta) was performed with unique molecular identifiers. TCRdb ran MiXCR on the PCR reads and lists one entry per CDR3 protein. The profile shows 330,000 or so distinct CDR3 sequences, 10% of them singletons. The sample was PBMCs from the stem cell graft donor, taken from the stem cell graft. Receptor source: a human donor who donated a stem cell graft to a child with acute lymphoblastic leukemia.

This clonotype was seen more than once but under ten times. This chain links TRBV29-1 with TRBJ2-7, with unresolved D. Germline CDR1 SQVTM, CDR2 ANQGSEA. The CDR3 spans 15 residues. V lost 0 bases, J lost 0 bases, and 12 bases lay in between. The CDR3 sequence: CSVEEVAGYSYEQYF. Written as DNA, the CDR3 is TGCAGCGTTGAAGAGGTGGCAGGCTACTCCTACGAGCAGTACTTC.

This clonotype was recorded many times. The chain uses TRBV5-1 and TRBJ2-2; the D is unclear. V gave up 0 bases and J gave up 3 bases, with 3 bases separating them. The CDR3 contains 13 residues. The V gene's germline CDR1 is SGHRS and CDR2 YFSETQ. The CDR3, as DNA: TGCGCCAGCAGCTTGGGGGACACCGGGGAGCTGTTTTTT. Protein product: CASSLGDTGELFF. The entire variable domain, with the rest obtained from reference TRBV5-1 and TRBJ2-2, is as follows: KAGVTQTPRYLIKTRGQQVTLSCSPISGHRSVSWYQQTPGQGLQFLFEYFSETQRNKGNFPGRFSGRQFSNSRSEMNVSTLELGDSALYLCASSLGDTGELFFGEGSRLTVL.

This clonotype occurred a few times. The chain is built from TRBV4-3 and TRBJ2-3; 9 nucleotides agree with TRBD1. Germline values: CDR1 LGHNA, CDR2 YSLEER. The CDR3 runs 16 residues. Unmatched junction bases numbered 4, after V lost 1 base and J lost 2 bases. The CDR3 DNA follows: TGCGCCAGCAGCCAAGGGACAGGGGATTTCACAGATACGCAGTATTTT. It is translated as CASSQGTGDFTDTQYF.

The genes are TRBV27 and TRBJ2-7, with D perhaps matching TRBD2 (7 bases). V lost 6 bases to trimming and J lost 1 base, with 16 bases between them. Germline CDR1 and CDR2: MNHEY and SMNVEV (reference sequence). The CDR3 runs to 15 residues. Here the CDR3 DNA reads TGTGCCAGCAGCGGGGGGCGGGGGACTTCCTACGAGCAGTACTTC. Its protein product is CASSGGRGTSYEQYF.

CDR3 DNA: TGCGCCAGCAGGGAGGGGTATGTGACAGATACGCAGTATTTT. It encodes CASREGYVTDTQYF. The V and J genes are TRBV5-1 and TRBJ2-3; the D gene is possibly TRBD2 (6 bases). This CDR3 contains 14 residues. The V gene's germline CDR1 is SGHRS and CDR2 YFSETQ. V shed 5 bases and J shed 3 bases, with 13 bases lying between them. Looking up the rest from reference TRBV5-1 and TRBJ2-3 gives the full variable domain: KAGVTQTPRYLIKTRGQQVTLSCSPISGHRSVSWYQQTPGQGLQFLFEYFSETQRNKGNFPGRFSGRQFSNSRSEMNVSTLELGDSALYLCASREGYVTDTQYFGPGTRLTVL.

This clonotype came up a few times. The chain is built from TRBV7-2 and TRBJ2-7; 8 bases match TRBD2. V lost 0 bases and J lost 4; bases outside the gene matches: 5. Germline loops: CDR1 SGHTA, CDR2 FQGNSA. This CDR3 comprises 15 residues. CDR3 in amino acids: CASSLASGKTYEQYF. As DNA, the CDR3 is TGTGCCAGCAGCTTAGCTAGCGGGAAAACGTACGAGCAGTACTTC. Combining the CDR3 with reference TRBV7-2 and TRBJ2-7 gives the whole variable domain GAGVSQSPSNKVTEKGKDVELRCDPISGHTALYWYRQSLGQGLEFLIYFQGNSAPDKSGLPSDRFSAERTGGSVSTLTIQRTQQEDSAVYLCASSLASGKTYEQYFGPGTRLTVT.

A few counts support this clonotype. The J gene is TRBJ2-1, the V gene TRBV21-1; the listed D gene, TRBD2, was not tested against the DNA. TRBV21-1 is listed as a pseudogene. This CDR3 is built from 15 residues. CDR3 coding DNA: TGTGCCAGCAGCAAAGACGTCGGGAGACGCAATGAGCAGTTCTTC. Its translation: CASSKDVGRRNEQFF.

This clonotype was seen a few times. The gene calls are TRBV12-3 or TRBV12-4 and TRBJ2-1; D possibly corresponds to TRBD1 (6 bases). Trimming removed 1 base at V and 5 bases at J, with 21 bases between. This CDR3 contains 18 residues. In DNA, the CDR3 is TGTGCCAGCAGTTTAGGCAGGGGCGTCCGCCGAATTAACAATGAGCAGTTCTTC. Its translation: CASSLGRGVRRINNEQFF.

The gene calls are TRBV20-1 and TRBJ2-5, with 9 bases fitting TRBD2. Trimming at V came to 5 bases and at J to 5 bases, leaving 15 bases not matched to a gene. Germline-derived CDR1 and CDR2 are DFQATT and SNEGSKA (reference sequence). CDR3 length equals 16 residues. CDR3 DNA: TGCAGTGCTCCTCCCTTTAGCGGGAGAGTAGCGGAGACCCAGTACTTC. Its protein product is CSAPPFSGRVAETQYF.